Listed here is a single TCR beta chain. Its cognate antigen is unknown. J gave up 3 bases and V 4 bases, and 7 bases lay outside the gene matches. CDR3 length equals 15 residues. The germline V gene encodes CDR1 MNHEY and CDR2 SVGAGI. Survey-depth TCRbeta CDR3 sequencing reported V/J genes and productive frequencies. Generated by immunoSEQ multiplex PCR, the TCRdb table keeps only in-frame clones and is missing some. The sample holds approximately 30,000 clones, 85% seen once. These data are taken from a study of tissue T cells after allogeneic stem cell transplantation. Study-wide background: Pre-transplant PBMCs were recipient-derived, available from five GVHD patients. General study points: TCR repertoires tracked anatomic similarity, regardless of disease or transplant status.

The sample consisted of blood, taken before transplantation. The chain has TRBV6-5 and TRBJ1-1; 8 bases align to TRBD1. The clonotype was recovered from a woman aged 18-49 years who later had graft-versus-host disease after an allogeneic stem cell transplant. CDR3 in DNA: TGTGCCAGCAGTTCTTACAGGGGGGGAGACACTGAAGCTTTCTTT. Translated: CASSSYRGGDTEAFF.